The entry below gives a single T cell receptor beta chain sequence along with its context. Its recognized antigen is unknown. No clone much larger than this one lies a single base away; base qualities are absent. The data were obtained in a study of T cell changes during pregnancy in multiple sclerosis (dated by TCRdb to between 2017 and 2020). Concerning the study at large: Changes in the T cell repertoire over the course of pregnancy were examined in this study in women with multiple sclerosis.

Receptor libraries were prepared by the immunoSEQ multiplex PCR assay. TCRdb's version of the immuneACCESS table is confined to in-frame rearrangements and falls short of the full clone set. An unresolved V gene accounts for under half of the shortfall where checked; the remainder is of unknown origin. The sample records under 85,000 clones, more than 75% of which are singletons. Jointly, the top ten make up roughly 1.5% of the sample. Based on the germline V gene, the CDR1 and CDR2 sequences are SGHTA and FQGTGA. The V end loses 5 bases and the J end loses 6 bases, and a stretch of 13 bases separates them. There are 13 amino acids in the CDR3, from cysteine to phenylalanine inclusive. CDR3 DNA only is kept here, 39 bases in frame from base 1.

Sequenced material: peripheral blood, taken in the third trimester of pregnancy. This clonotype originated in a female donor in good health, enrolled as a control in a pregnancy study. The rearrangement combines TRBV7-3 with TRBJ1-1; no D gene call is confident. Here is the DNA: TGTGCCAGCAGCCGGAGTCTTGGCTCTGAAGCTTTCTTT. Its protein reads: CASSRSLGSEAFF.